A single sample is the source of the 24 T cell receptor beta chains below, sequenced in a study of glioma-infiltrating T cells. Using RNA template, CDR3s of TCR alpha and beta were amplified with iRepertoire arm-PCR. In TCRdb, the multiplex PCR reads were re-called with MiXCR into one record per CDR3 protein. The profile covers tens of thousands of distinct CDR3 sequences, with approximately 22% appearing a single time and approximately 6.7% taken by the ten largest. The specimen sequenced was glioma tissue, nonneoplastic brain tissue, or PBMCs (not recorded which). Source of these receptors: a human donor with low-grade glioma or glioblastoma, undergoing nonglioma brain surgery, or in good health (not recorded which).

There are many counts of this clonotype. The chain combines TRBV7-2 with TRBJ1-2; TRBD1 might be the D (5 bases). With 7 bases removed from V and 4 bases from J, the gap between germline ends came to 16 bases. The CDR3 covers 14 residues. From germline, CDR1 is SGHTA and CDR2 FQGNSA. The CDR3 bases are TGTGCCAGCAAAGGGGACCACGGCTCCTATGGCTACACCTTC. Translation gives CASKGDHGSYGYTF.

This clonotype was recorded only once. Just one base apart from a much larger clone, this may be a read error. The chain has TRBV18 and TRBJ1-3; TRBD1 might be the D (5 bases). V was shortened by 8 bases and J by 0 bases, with 11 bases between the two germline ends. CDR3 size: 14 residues. Germline assignment: CDR1 KGHSH and CDR2 LQKENI. The CDR3 region has the DNA TGTGCCAGCCCAGACGGACACTCTGGAAACACCATATATTTT. Protein: CASPDGHSGNTIYF.

The J gene is TRBJ2-7, the V gene TRBV20-1, with 12 bases identical to TRBD2. Germline V CDR1 and CDR2: DFQATT, SNEGSKA (reference sequence). The CDR3 is 16 residues long. V gave up 1 base and J gave up 4 bases; unmatched junction bases: 8. CDR3 coding DNA: TGCAGTGCTAGAGTCTCGACTAGCGGGGGAGTTTACGAGCAGTACTTC. Protein: CSARVSTSGGVYEQYF.

This clonotype was recorded many times. DNA of the CDR3: TGTGCCAGCAGCCTGGGACTAGCGATAGGAGATACGCAGTATTTT. Its protein product is CASSLGLAIGDTQYF. This rearrangement joins TRBV3-1 to TRBJ2-3, with TRBD2 matching over 10 bases. The CDR3 covers 15 residues. The V segment lost 4 bases and the J segment 5 bases; nucleotides outside the gene matches: 6. Germline loops: CDR1 LGHDT, CDR2 YNNKEL (reference sequence).

This clonotype was seen repeatedly, ten times or more. In DNA, the CDR3 is TGCAGTGCTAGAGACCACAGGGGGGATGGCTACACCTTC. This translates into CSARDHRGDGYTF. The V call is TRBV20-1, the J call TRBJ1-2; 8 bases are a match to TRBD1. CDR3 length equals 13 residues. J was trimmed by 6 bases and V by 0 bases; bases with no gene match: 3. Per the germline V gene, CDR1 is DFQATT and CDR2 is SNEGSKA (reference sequence).

The chain is built from TRBV27 and TRBJ1-1, with 7 bases lining up with TRBD1. J was trimmed by 9 bases and V by 5 bases; bases with no gene match: 15. The CDR3 extends over 15 amino acids. Germline loops: CDR1 MNHEY, CDR2 SMNVEV (reference sequence). CDR3 loop: CASSKSQGIGNKAFF. The CDR3 DNA sequence: TGTGCCAGCAGTAAGTCACAGGGGATAGGCAATAAAGCTTTCTTT.

There are many counts of this clonotype. The chain joins TRBV20-1 to TRBJ1-2, with D unresolved. CDR3 length equals 13 residues. V shed 3 bases and J shed 7 bases, with 15 bases lying between them. The V gene's germline CDR1 is DFQATT and CDR2 SNEGSKA (reference sequence). CDR3 coding DNA: TGCAGTGCTAGTTATTCGTTGGGTGGTGGCTACACCTTC. It specifies CSASYSLGGGYTF.

The chain uses TRBV5-1 and TRBJ2-1, with 9 positions matching TRBD2. Germline CDR1 is SGHRS and CDR2 is YFSETQ. The CDR3 is made up of 14 amino acids. After removal of 6 bases from V and 4 bases from J, the junction contained 5 bases not matched to a gene. CDR3: CASTFSGSYNEQFF. In DNA, the CDR3 is TGCGCCAGCACTTTTAGCGGGAGTTACAATGAGCAGTTCTTC.

This clonotype was found many times. The rearrangement joins TRBV6-1 to TRBJ2-5, with 7 nucleotides matching TRBD1. Per germline, CDR1 MNHNS and CDR2 SASEGT. The CDR3 extends over 14 amino acids. V gave up 7 bases and J gave up 0 bases; unmatched junction bases: 5. This CDR3 is CASTAQGYQETQYF. CDR3 DNA: TGTGCCAGCACTGCACAGGGGTACCAAGAGACCCAGTACTTC.

This clonotype has ten or more counts. J is TRBJ2-1 and V is TRBV20-1, with TRBD2 identical over 12 bases. Losses at the gene ends were 5 bases for V and 9 bases for J; bases not matched to a gene: 11. In germline, CDR1 is DFQATT, CDR2 SNEGSKA (reference sequence). This CDR3 spans 15 amino acids. The CDR3 DNA reads as TGCAGTGCTCTGTCTAGCGGGAGGGCCCTTGGTGAGCAGTTCTTC. This sequence encodes CSALSSGRALGEQFF.

The sample holds many counts of this clonotype. The chain uses TRBV4-1 and TRBJ1-2; 12 bases align to TRBD1. The CDR3 is 18 amino acids. Unmatched junction bases numbered 8, after V lost 3 bases and J lost 0 bases. Germline V gene lookup returns CDR1 MGHRA and CDR2 YSYEKL. CDR3 DNA: TGCGCCAGCAGCCATGGTCGGGACAGGGGGCTAACTAACTATGGCTACACCTTC. Its protein is CASSHGRDRGLTNYGYTF.

This clonotype was observed many times. This may be a read error: a much more frequent sequence differs by one nucleotide. This chain connects TRBV20-1 to TRBJ2-7, with D perhaps matching TRBD1 (6 bases). CDR1 is DFQATT, CDR2 SNEGSKA, per germline (reference sequence). V was shortened by 6 bases and J by 2 bases, with 14 bases between the two germline ends. This CDR3 is 13 amino acids long. CDR3 sequence reads: CSAQTGTTYEQYF. CDR3 coding DNA: TGCAGTGCCCAGACAGGAACCACCTACGAGCAGTACTTC.

Many counts were recorded for this clonotype. The CDR3 DNA sequence: TGCAGTGCTAGGCGGTCTTGGGGGGCTTTCTTT. The encoded protein is CSARRSWGAFF. V is TRBV20-1 and J is TRBJ1-1, with a tentative D call TRBD1 (5 bases). Trimming cost V 3 bases and J 11 bases, with 13 bases left between them. CDR3 length equals 11 residues. Germline CDR1 DFQATT, CDR2 SNEGSKA (reference sequence).

The J gene is TRBJ2-5, the V gene TRBV12-3 or TRBV12-4, with 8 bases identical to TRBD1. This CDR3 is 15 amino acids long. The V gene end was trimmed by 5 bases and the J gene end by 6 bases; junction bases not matched to a gene: 11. CDR3 loop: CASSPGTGRYKTQYF. Here the CDR3 DNA reads TGTGCCAGCAGTCCTGGGACAGGACGGTATAAGACCCAGTACTTC.

Turning to this clonotype: A much larger clone lies one base from this, so it may be a read error. The rearrangement joins TRBV3-1 to TRBJ1-1; D is undetermined. This CDR3 has 17 amino acids. Germline V gene sequence: CDR1 LGHDT, CDR2 YNNKEL (reference sequence). Between the trimmed V and J ends, which lost 2 bases and 1 base, there was a span of 17 bases. The CDR3 sequence is CASSQYQRYGKNTEAFF. The CDR3 DNA sequence: TGTGCCAGCAGCCAATATCAACGGTACGGGAAGAACACTGAAGCTTTCTTT.

This clonotype was found many times. This rearrangement joins TRBV7-2 to TRBJ2-7; D gene unclear. The V gene lost 3 bases and the J gene lost 1 base, with 4 bases spanning the gap. Germline-derived CDR1 and CDR2 are SGHTA and FQGNSA. This CDR3 is built from 12 residues. CDR3 sequence (DNA): TGTGCCAGCAGCTTGACGTCCTACGAGCAGTACTTC. This encodes CASSLTSYEQYF. Together with reference TRBV7-2 and TRBJ2-7, the CDR3 gives the full variable domain: GAGVSQSPSNKVTEKGKDVELRCDPISGHTALYWYRQSLGQGLEFLIYFQGNSAPDKSGLPSDRFSAERTGGSVSTLTIQRTQQEDSAVYLCASSLTSYEQYFGPGTRLTVT.

This clonotype was recorded at least ten times. The chain joins TRBV7-9 to TRBJ1-6; TRBD1 agrees at 10 bases. Germline assignment: CDR1 SEHNR and CDR2 FQNEAQ (reference sequence). There are 15 residues in the CDR3. With V trimmed by 8 bases and J by 6 bases, 7 bases remained unmatched. The CDR3: CASRPGQGINSPLHF. The CDR3 DNA reads TGTGCCAGCCGCCCGGGACAGGGGATTAATTCACCCCTCCACTTT.

As for this clonotype: Lacking the conserved final phenylalanine or tryptophan, this CDR3 likely reflects a read error. The V gene is TRBV19, the J gene TRBJ2-7; 9 bases are shared with TRBD1. Unmatched junction bases numbered 11, after V lost 11 bases and J lost 3 bases. The CDR3 runs to 14 residues. CDR1 is LNHDA, CDR2 SQIVND, per germline (reference sequence). As DNA, the CDR3 is TGTGCCTCCAGAGGGACAGGGACGAACTACGAGCAGTACTTA. Protein sequence: CASRGTGTNYEQYL.

This clonotype has just one count. The V and J genes are TRBV12-3 or TRBV12-4 and TRBJ2-7, with 7 bases matching TRBD1. After removal of 5 bases from V and 7 bases from J, the junction contained 5 bases not matched to a gene. This CDR3 has 12 residues. The CDR3 DNA reads TGTGCCAGCAGTCAACAGGGGTGGGAGCAGTACTTC. Protein product: CASSQQGWEQYF.

This clonotype was seen many times. The rearrangement joins TRBV7-2 to TRBJ1-2; D remains ambiguous. This CDR3 is built from 13 residues. CDR1 and CDR2 (germline): SGHTA, FQGNSA. V lost 5 bases to trimming and J lost 5 bases, with 12 bases between them. Here the CDR3 reads CASSTNRGYGYTF. CDR3 DNA sequence: TGTGCCAGCAGCACCAACCGGGGATATGGCTACACCTTC.

This clonotype has a count of ten or more. The gene calls are TRBV7-6 and TRBJ2-2, with 10 nucleotides matching TRBD1. V gave up 7 bases and J gave up 7 bases; unmatched junction bases: 9. This CDR3 spans 15 amino acids. Germline CDR1 reads SGHVS; CDR2 reads FNYEAQ. CDR3 amino acids: CASTGTGAVGGELFF. The CDR3 coding sequence is TGTGCCAGCACCGGGACAGGGGCGGTCGGCGGGGAGCTGTTTTTT.

This clonotype was counted ten times or more. The chain employs TRBV7-2 and TRBJ2-1; a weak D match, TRBD2 (6 bases). CDR1 and CDR2 (germline): SGHTA, FQGNSA. With 2 bases removed from V and 0 bases from J, the gap between germline ends came to 11 bases. The CDR3 consists of 16 residues. CDR3 sequence: CASSLYWGDSYNEQFF. Here the CDR3 DNA reads TGTGCCAGCAGCTTATACTGGGGGGACTCCTACAATGAGCAGTTCTTC.

The sample holds many counts of this clonotype. The chain combines TRBV5-4 with TRBJ1-1; D might be TRBD1 (5 bases). Germline loops: CDR1 SGHNT, CDR2 YYREEE (reference sequence). This CDR3 is built from 11 residues. The DNA of the CDR3 is TGTGAATGGGGGGTGAACACTGAAGCTTTCTTT. Encoded protein: CEWGVNTEAFF.

Many counts were recorded for this clonotype. The chain couples TRBV15 to TRBJ1-1, with no clear D. Germline-derived CDR1 and CDR2 are LNHNV and YYDKDF (reference sequence). The V end was cut by 1 base, the J end by 2 bases, with 14 bases between. The CDR3 has 16 amino acids. In nucleotides, the CDR3 is TGTGCCACCAGCAGAGCCGGAGCTACTTTAAACACTGAAGCTTTCTTT. Translation: CATSRAGATLNTEAFF.